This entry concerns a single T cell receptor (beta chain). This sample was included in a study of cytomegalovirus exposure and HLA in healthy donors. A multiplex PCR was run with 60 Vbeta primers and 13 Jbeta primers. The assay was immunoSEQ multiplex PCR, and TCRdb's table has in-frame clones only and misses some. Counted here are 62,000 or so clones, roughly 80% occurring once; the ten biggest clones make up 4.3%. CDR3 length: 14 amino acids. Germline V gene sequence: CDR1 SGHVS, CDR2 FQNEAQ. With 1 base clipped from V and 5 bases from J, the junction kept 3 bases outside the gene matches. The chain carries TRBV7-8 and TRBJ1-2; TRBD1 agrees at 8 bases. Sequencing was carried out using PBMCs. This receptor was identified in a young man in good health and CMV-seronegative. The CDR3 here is CASSLGRGPYGYTF. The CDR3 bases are TGTGCCAGCAGCTTAGGCAGGGGGCCGTATGGCTACACCTTC.